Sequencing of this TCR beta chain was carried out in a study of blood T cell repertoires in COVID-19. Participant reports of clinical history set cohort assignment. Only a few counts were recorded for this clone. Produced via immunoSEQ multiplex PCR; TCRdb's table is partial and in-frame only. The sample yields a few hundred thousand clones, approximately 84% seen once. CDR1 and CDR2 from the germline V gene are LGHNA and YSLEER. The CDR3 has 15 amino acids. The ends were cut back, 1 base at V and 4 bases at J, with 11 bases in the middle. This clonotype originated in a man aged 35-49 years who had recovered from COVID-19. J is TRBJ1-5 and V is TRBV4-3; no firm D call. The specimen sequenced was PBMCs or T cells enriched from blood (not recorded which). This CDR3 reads CASSQGGGENQPQHF. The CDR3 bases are TGCGCCAGCAGCCAAGGGGGAGGCGAGAATCAGCCCCAGCATTTT.